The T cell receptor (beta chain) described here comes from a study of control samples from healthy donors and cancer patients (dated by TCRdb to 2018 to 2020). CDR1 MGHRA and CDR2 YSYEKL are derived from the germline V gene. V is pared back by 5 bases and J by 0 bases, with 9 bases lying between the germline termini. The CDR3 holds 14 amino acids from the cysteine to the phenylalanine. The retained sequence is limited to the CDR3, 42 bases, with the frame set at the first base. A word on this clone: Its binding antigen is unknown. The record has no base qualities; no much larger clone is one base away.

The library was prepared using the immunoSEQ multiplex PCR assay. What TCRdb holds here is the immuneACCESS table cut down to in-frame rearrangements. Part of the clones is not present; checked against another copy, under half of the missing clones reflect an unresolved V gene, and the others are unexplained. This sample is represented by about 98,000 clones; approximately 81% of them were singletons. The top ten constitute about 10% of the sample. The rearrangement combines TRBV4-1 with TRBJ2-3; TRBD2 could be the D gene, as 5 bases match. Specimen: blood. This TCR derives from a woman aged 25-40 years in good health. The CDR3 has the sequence CASSGGSSTDTQYF. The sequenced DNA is TGCGCCAGCAGCGGCGGGTCTAGCACAGATACGCAGTATTTT.